The T cell receptor beta chain described here comes from a study of T cell responses to AZD1222 COVID-19 vaccine. The CDR3 runs 13 residues. Trimming shortened V by 5 bases and J by 0 bases, and 10 bases separated the two germline ends. CDR1 GTSNPN and CDR2 SVGIG come from the germline V gene (reference sequence). Study conclusions and caveats: The span of vaccine-associated CD4 TCRs extended across spike, with dominance at 160-218 and 743-854. Reports indicate that nearly half of spike-specific TCRs are directed at unmutated variant regions. Spike-specific TCR depth and breadth grew after two AZD1222 doses. The repertoires were collected only after the peak T cell response.

A remark on this clone: The antigen is not known.

Clones were sequenced by immunoSEQ multiplex PCR, and TCRdb holds only the in-frame ones, with some missing. The repertoire has 200,000 or so clones, about nine tenths of them found once; the top ten carry around 2.9%. The material sequenced was peripheral blood, taken on day 0 of MenACWY control vaccination. This sequence joins TRBV30 and TRBJ1-1; maybe TRBD1 (5 bases). This TCR came from an adult in good health. CDR3 sequence reads: CAWSRQMNTEAFF. The CDR3 DNA is TGTGCCTGGTCCCGACAGATGAACACTGAAGCTTTCTTT. The whole variable domain, remainder taken from reference TRBV30 and TRBJ1-1, is SQTIHQWPATLVQPVGSPLSLECTVEGTSNPNLYWYRQAAGRGLQLLFYSVGIGQISSEVPQNLSASRPQDRQFILSSKKLLLSDSGFYLCAWSRQMNTEAFFGQGTRLTVV.